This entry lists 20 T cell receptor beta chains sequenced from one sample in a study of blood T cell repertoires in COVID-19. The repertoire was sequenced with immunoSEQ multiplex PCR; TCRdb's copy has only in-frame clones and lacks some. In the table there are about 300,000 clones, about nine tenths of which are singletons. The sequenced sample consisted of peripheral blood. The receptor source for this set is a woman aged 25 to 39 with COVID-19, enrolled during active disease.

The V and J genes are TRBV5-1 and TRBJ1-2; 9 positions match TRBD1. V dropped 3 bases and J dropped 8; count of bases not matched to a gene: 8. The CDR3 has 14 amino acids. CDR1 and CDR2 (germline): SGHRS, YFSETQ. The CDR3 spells CASSSTGGGKGYTF. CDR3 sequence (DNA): TGCGCCAGCAGCTCCACAGGGGGCGGGAAGGGCTACACCTTC.

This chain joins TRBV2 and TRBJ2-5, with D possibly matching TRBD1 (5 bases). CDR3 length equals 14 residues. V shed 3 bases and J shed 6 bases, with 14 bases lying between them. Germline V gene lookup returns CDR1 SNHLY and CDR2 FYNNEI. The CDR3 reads CASSEEKQVKTQYF. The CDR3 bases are TGTGCCAGCAGTGAGGAAAAACAGGTGAAGACCCAGTACTTC.

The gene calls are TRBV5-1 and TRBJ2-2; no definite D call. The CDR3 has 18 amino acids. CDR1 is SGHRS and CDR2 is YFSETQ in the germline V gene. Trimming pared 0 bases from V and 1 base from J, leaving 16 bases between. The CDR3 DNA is TGCGCCAGCAGCTTGGGGGCAGACCCCACGCAGAACACCGGGGAGCTGTTTTTT. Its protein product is CASSLGADPTQNTGELFF. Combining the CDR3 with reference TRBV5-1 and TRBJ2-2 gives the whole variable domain KAGVTQTPRYLIKTRGQQVTLSCSPISGHRSVSWYQQTPGQGLQFLFEYFSETQRNKGNFPGRFSGRQFSNSRSEMNVSTLELGDSALYLCASSLGADPTQNTGELFFGEGSRLTVL.

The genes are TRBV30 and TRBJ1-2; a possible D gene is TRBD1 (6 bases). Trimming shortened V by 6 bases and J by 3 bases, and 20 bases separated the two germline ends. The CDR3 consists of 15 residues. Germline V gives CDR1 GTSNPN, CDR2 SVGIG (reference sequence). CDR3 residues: CACLHTGMIHYGYTF. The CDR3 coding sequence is TGTGCCTGCCTCCATACAGGGATGATCCACTATGGCTACACCTTC.

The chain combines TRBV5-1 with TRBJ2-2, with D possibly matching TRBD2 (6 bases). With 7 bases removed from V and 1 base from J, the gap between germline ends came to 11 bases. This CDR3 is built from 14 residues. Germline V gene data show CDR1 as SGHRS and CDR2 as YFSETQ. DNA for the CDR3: TGCGCCAGCGGAGGGACCGTGAACACCGGGGAGCTGTTTTTT. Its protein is CASGGTVNTGELFF. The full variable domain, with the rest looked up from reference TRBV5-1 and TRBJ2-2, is KAGVTQTPRYLIKTRGQQVTLSCSPISGHRSVSWYQQTPGQGLQFLFEYFSETQRNKGNFPGRFSGRQFSNSRSEMNVSTLELGDSALYLCASGGTVNTGELFFGEGSRLTVL.

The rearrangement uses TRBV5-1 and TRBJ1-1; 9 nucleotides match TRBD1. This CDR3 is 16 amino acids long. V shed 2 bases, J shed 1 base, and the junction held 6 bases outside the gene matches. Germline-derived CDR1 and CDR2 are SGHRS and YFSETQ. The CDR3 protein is CASSFTPGQGNTEAFF. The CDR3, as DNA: TGCGCCAGCAGCTTCACTCCGGGACAGGGGAACACTGAAGCTTTCTTT.

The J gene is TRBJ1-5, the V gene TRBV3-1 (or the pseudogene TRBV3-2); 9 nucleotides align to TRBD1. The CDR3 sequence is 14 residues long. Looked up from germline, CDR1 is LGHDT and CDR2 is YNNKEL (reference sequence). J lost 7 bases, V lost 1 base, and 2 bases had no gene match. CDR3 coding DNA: TGTGCCAGCAGCCAAGGGACAGGGGAACAGCCCCAGCATTTT. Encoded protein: CASSQGTGEQPQHF.

CDR3 sequence (DNA): TGTGCCAGCAGCGTAGGAGTAGCGGGGTTGACCGGGGAGCTGTTTTTT. Translating it yields CASSVGVAGLTGELFF. This chain links TRBV9 with TRBJ2-2; 8 bases fit TRBD2. The CDR3 has 16 amino acids. The trim removed 0 bases at V and 5 bases at J, leaving 6 bases unmatched. CDR1 is SGDLS, CDR2 YYNGEE, per germline.

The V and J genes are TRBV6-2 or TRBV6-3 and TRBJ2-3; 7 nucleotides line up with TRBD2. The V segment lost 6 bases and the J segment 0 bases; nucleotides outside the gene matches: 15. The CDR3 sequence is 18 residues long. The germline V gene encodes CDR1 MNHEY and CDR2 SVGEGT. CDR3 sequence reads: CASSLLSPGTTSTDTQYF. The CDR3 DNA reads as TGTGCCAGCAGCCTCCTTTCTCCCGGGACTACAAGCACAGATACGCAGTATTTT.

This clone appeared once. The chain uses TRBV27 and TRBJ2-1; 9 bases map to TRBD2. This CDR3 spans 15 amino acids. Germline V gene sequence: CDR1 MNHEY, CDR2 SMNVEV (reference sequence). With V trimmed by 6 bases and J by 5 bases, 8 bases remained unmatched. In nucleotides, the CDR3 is TGTGCCAGCAGCTACATAGCGGGGGTCAACAATGAGCAGTTCTTC. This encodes CASSYIAGVNNEQFF.

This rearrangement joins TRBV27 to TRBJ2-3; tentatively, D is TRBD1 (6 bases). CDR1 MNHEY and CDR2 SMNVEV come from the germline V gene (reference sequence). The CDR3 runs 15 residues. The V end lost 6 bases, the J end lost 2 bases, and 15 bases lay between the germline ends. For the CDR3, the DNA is TGTGCCAGCAGCTGGGACAACCGACTCACAGATACGCAGTATTTT. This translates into CASSWDNRLTDTQYF.

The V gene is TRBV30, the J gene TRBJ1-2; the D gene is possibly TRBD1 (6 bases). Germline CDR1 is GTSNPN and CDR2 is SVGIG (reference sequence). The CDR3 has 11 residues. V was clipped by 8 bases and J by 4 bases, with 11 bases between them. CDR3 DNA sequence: TGTGCCAGCGGGGGCGCCTATGGCTACACCTTC. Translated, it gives CASGGAYGYTF.

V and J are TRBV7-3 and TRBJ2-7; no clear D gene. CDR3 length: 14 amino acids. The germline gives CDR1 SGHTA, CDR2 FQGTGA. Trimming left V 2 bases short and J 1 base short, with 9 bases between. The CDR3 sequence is CASSLGPISYEQYF. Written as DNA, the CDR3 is TGTGCCAGCAGCTTAGGCCCAATATCCTACGAGCAGTACTTC.

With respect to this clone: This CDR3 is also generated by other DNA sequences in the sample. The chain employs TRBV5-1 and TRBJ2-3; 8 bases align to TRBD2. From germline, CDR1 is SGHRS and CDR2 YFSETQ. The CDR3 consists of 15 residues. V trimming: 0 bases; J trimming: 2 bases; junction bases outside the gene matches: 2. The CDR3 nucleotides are TGCGCCAGCAGCTTGGTAGCGGGGTCCACAGATACGCAGTATTTT. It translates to CASSLVAGSTDTQYF.

CDR3 in amino acids: CAWSPTVYGYTF. CDR3 bases: TGTGCCTGGAGTCCTACAGTATATGGCTACACCTTC. This sequence joins TRBV30 and TRBJ1-2; D unclear. V was clipped by 2 bases and J by 5 bases, with 9 bases between them. Germline V gene sequence: CDR1 GTSNPN, CDR2 SVGIG (reference sequence). The CDR3 loop spans 12 amino acids. The whole variable domain, remainder taken from reference TRBV30 and TRBJ1-2, is SQTIHQWPATLVQPVGSPLSLECTVEGTSNPNLYWYRQAAGRGLQLLFYSVGIGQISSEVPQNLSASRPQDRQFILSSKKLLLSDSGFYLCAWSPTVYGYTFGSGTRLTVV.

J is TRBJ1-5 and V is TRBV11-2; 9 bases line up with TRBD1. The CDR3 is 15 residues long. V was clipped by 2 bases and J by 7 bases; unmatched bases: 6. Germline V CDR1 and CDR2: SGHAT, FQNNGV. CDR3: CASSLTGQGRQPQHF. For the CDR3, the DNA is TGTGCCAGCAGCTTAACGGGACAGGGAAGGCAGCCCCAGCATTTT.

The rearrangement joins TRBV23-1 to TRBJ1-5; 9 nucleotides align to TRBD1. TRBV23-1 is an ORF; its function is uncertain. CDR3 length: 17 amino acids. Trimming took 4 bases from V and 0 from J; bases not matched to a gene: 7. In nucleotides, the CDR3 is TGCGCCAGCAGTCCCGGGGACAGGGATGGTAGCAATCAGCCCCAGCATTTT. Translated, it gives CASSPGDRDGSNQPQHF.

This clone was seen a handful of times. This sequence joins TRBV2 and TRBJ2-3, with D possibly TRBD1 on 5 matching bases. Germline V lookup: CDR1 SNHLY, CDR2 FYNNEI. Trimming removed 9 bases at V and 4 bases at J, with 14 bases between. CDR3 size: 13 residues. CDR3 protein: CASDPWGADTQYF. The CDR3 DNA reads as TGTGCCAGTGACCCCTGGGGCGCAGATACGCAGTATTTT.

Here the CDR3 DNA reads TGTGCCAGCAGCTCCAGACTAGCGGGGCCTTTCCAAGAGACCCAGTACTTC. Its protein product is CASSSRLAGPFQETQYF. V and J are TRBV7-8 and TRBJ2-5, with 11 positions matching TRBD2. This CDR3 is 17 amino acids long. Trimming cost V 4 bases and J 1 base; bases outside gene matches: 8. Germline values: CDR1 SGHVS, CDR2 FQNEAQ.

The CDR3: CASSDFGSKSRGELFF. The DNA of the CDR3 is TGCGCCAGCAGCGACTTCGGGAGTAAATCCAGGGGGGAGCTGTTTTTT. V and J are TRBV4-3 and TRBJ2-2; D is perhaps TRBD2 (6 bases). The V end was cut by 5 bases, the J end by 8 bases, with 21 bases between. The CDR3 has 16 residues. Germline V gene data show CDR1 as LGHNA and CDR2 as YSLEER.